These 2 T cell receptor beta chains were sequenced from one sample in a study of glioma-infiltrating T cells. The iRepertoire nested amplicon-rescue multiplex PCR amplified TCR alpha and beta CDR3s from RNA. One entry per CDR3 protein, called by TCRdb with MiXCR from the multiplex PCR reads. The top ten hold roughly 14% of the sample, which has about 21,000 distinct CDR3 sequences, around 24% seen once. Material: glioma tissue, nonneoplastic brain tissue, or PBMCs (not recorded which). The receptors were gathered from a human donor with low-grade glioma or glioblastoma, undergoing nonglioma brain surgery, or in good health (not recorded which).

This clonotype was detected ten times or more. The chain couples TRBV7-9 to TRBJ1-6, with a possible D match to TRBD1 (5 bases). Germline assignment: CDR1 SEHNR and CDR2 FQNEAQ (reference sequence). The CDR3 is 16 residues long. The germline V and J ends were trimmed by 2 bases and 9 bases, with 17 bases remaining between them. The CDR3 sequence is CASSLIDSLMGSPLHF. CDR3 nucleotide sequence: TGTGCCAGCAGCTTAATCGACAGCCTCATGGGTTCACCCCTCCACTTT.

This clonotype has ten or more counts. The CDR3 nucleotides read TGTGCCAGCAGCTTAGTCGGCTTGGAGACCCAGTACTTC. This gives the protein CASSLVGLETQYF. The rearrangement uses TRBV7-2 and TRBJ2-5, with no clear D. V was trimmed by 1 base and J by 5 bases, leaving 8 bases between them. The CDR3 has 13 amino acids. Germline lookup yields CDR1 SGHTA and CDR2 FQGNSA.